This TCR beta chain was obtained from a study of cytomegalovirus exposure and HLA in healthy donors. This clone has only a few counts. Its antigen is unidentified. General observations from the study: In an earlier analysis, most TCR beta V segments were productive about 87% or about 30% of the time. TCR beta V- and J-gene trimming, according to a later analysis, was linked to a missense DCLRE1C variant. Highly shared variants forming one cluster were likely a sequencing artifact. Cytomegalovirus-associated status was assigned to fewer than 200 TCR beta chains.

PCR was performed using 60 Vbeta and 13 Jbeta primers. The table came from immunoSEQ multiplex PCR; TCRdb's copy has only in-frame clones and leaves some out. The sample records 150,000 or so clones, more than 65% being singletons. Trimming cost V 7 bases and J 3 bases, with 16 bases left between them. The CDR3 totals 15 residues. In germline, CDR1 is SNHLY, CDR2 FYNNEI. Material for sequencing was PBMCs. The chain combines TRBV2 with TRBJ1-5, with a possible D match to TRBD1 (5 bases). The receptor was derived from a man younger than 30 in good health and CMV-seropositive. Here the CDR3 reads CASMGRGRYNQPQHF. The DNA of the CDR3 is TGTGCCAGCATGGGGAGGGGACGGTACAATCAGCCCCAGCATTTT.